The 12 T cell receptor beta chains presented below share a single source sample, sequenced in a study of blood T cell repertoires in COVID-19. Only in-frame clones appear in the TCRdb table, and some are missing; sequencing was by immunoSEQ multiplex PCR. This table holds about 62,000 clones, around 86% found once. The material sequenced was peripheral blood. The receptors stem from a woman of 80 years or more with acute or convalescent COVID-19.

V is TRBV7-6 and J is TRBJ2-2; 9 nucleotides agree with TRBD2. The germline V gene has CDR1 SGHVS and CDR2 FNYEAQ. The CDR3 runs 16 residues. The V gene end was trimmed by 5 bases and the J gene end by 4 bases; junction bases not matched to a gene: 8. The CDR3: CASSPLTSGFTGELFF. Here the CDR3 DNA reads TGTGCCAGCAGCCCCCTGACTAGCGGATTCACCGGGGAGCTGTTTTTT. Full variable domain (remainder filled in from reference TRBV7-6 and TRBJ2-2): GAGVSQSPRYKVTKRGQDVALRCDPISGHVSLYWYRQALGQGPEFLTYFNYEAQQDKSGLPNDRFSAERPEGSISTLTIQRTEQRDSAMYRCASSPLTSGFTGELFFGEGSRLTVL.

The V gene is TRBV30, the J gene TRBJ1-6; 8 bases line up with TRBD1. This CDR3 contains 14 residues. CDR1 is GTSNPN, CDR2 SVGIG, per germline (reference sequence). The ends lost 3 bases at V and 6 bases at J; junction bases unmatched: 4. Written as DNA, the CDR3 is TGTGCCTGGAGGATGGACAGGGCTAATTCACCCCTCCACTTT. It encodes CAWRMDRANSPLHF.

This chain links TRBV5-1 with TRBJ1-2, with TRBD1 identical over 11 bases. The V segment lost 0 bases and the J segment 6 bases; nucleotides outside the gene matches: 7. Germline values: CDR1 SGHRS, CDR2 YFSETQ. The CDR3 sequence is 16 residues long. CDR3: CASSLALGQGVHGYTF. CDR3 DNA sequence: TGCGCCAGCAGCTTGGCTCTGGGACAGGGGGTGCATGGCTACACCTTC.

V is TRBV19 and J is TRBJ2-3, with 9 bases that match TRBD1. Germline V lookup: CDR1 LNHDA, CDR2 SQIVND (reference sequence). The junction had 1 base not matched to a gene; V was cut back by 6 bases and J by 0 bases. The CDR3 is 14 residues long. As DNA, the CDR3 is TGTGCCAGTAGGACAGGGGGTAGCACAGATACGCAGTATTTT. Its protein is CASRTGGSTDTQYF.

This clone occurred a few times. V gene TRBV29-1 combines with J gene TRBJ1-1, with TRBD1 matching 7 bases. CDR1 is SQVTM and CDR2 is ANQGSEA in the germline V gene. V lost 4 bases to trimming and J lost 12 bases; unmatched junction nucleotides: 8. This CDR3 spans 11 amino acids. The DNA of the CDR3 is TGCAGCGTTGCTGGGACAGTATCATCTTTCTTT. This gives the protein CSVAGTVSSFF.

The chain has TRBV6-5 and TRBJ1-4, with unresolved D. V lost 6 bases, J lost 4 bases, and 9 bases lay in between. This CDR3 has 13 residues. Germline V gene lookup returns CDR1 MNHEY and CDR2 SVGAGI. CDR3 region: CASRRLLNEKLFF. The CDR3 region has the DNA TGTGCCAGCAGACGACTCCTTAATGAAAAACTGTTTTTT.

This clone came up a few times. The chain couples TRBV28 to TRBJ2-1; TRBD2 is a possible D gene (6 bases). CDR3 length: 14 amino acids. Trimming pared 8 bases from V and 4 bases from J, leaving 15 bases between. Germline values: CDR1 MDHEN, CDR2 SYDVKM. The CDR3 is CASSTGLIYNEQFF. In DNA, the CDR3 is TGTGCCAGCTCAACGGGACTGATTTACAATGAGCAGTTCTTC. Full variable domain (missing parts from reference TRBV28 and TRBJ2-1): DVKVTQSSRYLVKRTGEKVFLECVQDMDHENMFWYRQDPGLGLRLIYFSYDVKMKEKGDIPEGYSVSREKKERFSLILESASTNQTSMYLCASSTGLIYNEQFFGPGTRLTVL.

The CDR3 nucleotides read TGTGCCAGTAGATTGGGACAGTCAATTAGCAATCAGCCCCAGCATTTT. Its translation: CASRLGQSISNQPQHF. The rearrangement uses TRBV19 and TRBJ1-5, with TRBD1 identical over 7 bases. CDR1 and CDR2 (germline): LNHDA, SQIVND (reference sequence). This CDR3 is built from 16 residues. V dropped 6 bases and J dropped 0; count of bases not matched to a gene: 8.

The rearrangement uses TRBV24-1 and TRBJ1-2, with 12 bases fitting TRBD1. V lost 3 bases and J lost 1; bases outside the gene matches: 8. This CDR3 region has 18 residues. CDR1 and CDR2 from the germline V gene are KGHDR and SFDVKD. The CDR3 DNA sequence: TGTGCCACCAGTGATGGTGGGACAGGGGGCCTCCTTAACTATGGCTACACCTTC. Protein product: CATSDGGTGGLLNYGYTF.

This clone was counted once. The rearrangement joins TRBV7-6 to TRBJ2-5; maybe TRBD1 (7 bases). The ends were cut back, 5 bases at V and 2 bases at J, with 9 bases in the middle. The CDR3 is made up of 13 amino acids. Germline V gene lookup returns CDR1 SGHVS and CDR2 FNYEAQ. CDR3 in amino acids: CASSAGQQETQYF. The CDR3 coding sequence is TGTGCCAGCAGCGCGGGACAGCAAGAGACCCAGTACTTC.

The chain couples TRBV5-8 to TRBJ1-4; no clear D gene. The V and J ends lost 0 bases and 0 bases respectively, with 12 bases between them. CDR1 is SGHTS and CDR2 is YDEGEE in the germline V gene. This CDR3 is 17 amino acids long. CDR3 protein: CASSLAAQDATNEKLFF. The CDR3 DNA reads as TGTGCCAGCAGCTTGGCCGCGCAGGATGCAACTAATGAAAAACTGTTTTTT.

V and J are TRBV3-1 (or the pseudogene TRBV3-2) and TRBJ2-1; 14 bases align to TRBD2. V trimming: 3 bases; J trimming: 5 bases; junction bases outside the gene matches: 9. CDR3 size: 18 residues. Germline values: CDR1 LGHDT, CDR2 YNNKEL (reference sequence). CDR3 amino acids: CASSQAGTSGRANNEQFF. CDR3 in DNA: TGTGCCAGCAGCCAGGCCGGGACTAGCGGGAGAGCTAACAATGAGCAGTTCTTC.